This TCR beta chain was obtained from a study of response to subunit inactivated influenza vaccine. Study-level points and caveats: Authors suggested that a seasonal influenza vaccination recruits few new T cells each time.

This clonotype was found a few times. Its cognate antigen is unknown. Using its own MiXCR run on the RT-PCR reads, TCRdb lists one record per CDR3 protein. The sample carries about 500,000 distinct CDR3 sequences, 16% recorded once. The germline gives CDR1 ENHRY, CDR2 SYGVKD. V lost 7 bases to trimming and J lost 4 bases, with 19 bases between them. CDR3 length equals 16 residues. The material was CD4+ T cells sorted from PBMCs, obtained roughly 24 months after vaccination. The source is a man aged 45 to 75 who received an inactivated influenza vaccine. This chain uses TRBV10-3 with TRBJ2-2; the D call may be TRBD1 or TRBD2 (5 bases each). CDR3 DNA sequence: TGTGCCATCACCGCTCGGGGCAGCGGCGGCACCGGGGAGCTGTTTTTT. Its protein product is CAITARGSGGTGELFF.